This TCR beta chain was identified during a study of STAT5B mutations in CD4+ large granular lymphocyte leukemia. General study points: Data were not HLA-matched across samples.

A note on this clone: As yet, its antigen is unknown.

Germline trimming cut 7 bases from V and 0 bases from J; bases unmatched to any gene: 4. The germline V gene encodes CDR1 SGHRS and CDR2 YFSETQ. CDR3 length: 15 residues. Study processing details: Productive clonotypes were detectable down to 2.59 x 10-5 frequency. Clones were read by immunoSEQ multiplex PCR, and TCRdb kept only the in-frame ones, dropping some. Clone size and V and J calls were adopted from that table, with D and trimming inferred from the DNA. The sample consists of 30,000 to 40,000 clones, approximately 85% of them appearing once. The sequence derives from a human donor in good health. This sequence joins TRBV5-1 and TRBJ2-1; 10 bases fit TRBD2. Input material: CD4+ T cells from blood buffy coats. Here the CDR3 reads CASGAGGSSYNEQFF. CDR3 nucleotide sequence: TGCGCCAGCGGAGCGGGAGGGAGCTCCTACAATGAGCAGTTCTTC.